Each of the 20 T cell receptor beta chains below was sequenced from the same sample in a study of identical twins. In TCRdb, the 5' RACE reads were re-called with MiXCR into one record per CDR3 protein. The sample includes about 530,000 distinct CDR3 sequences, 20% to 25% of them seen just once. This sample also appeared in a second study, on yellow fever vaccine responses in identical twins.

Sequencing was carried out using CD4+ T cells sorted from blood. The origin of the receptors is a woman aged 18-29 years in good health.

This sequence joins TRBV4-2 and TRBJ2-7, with TRBD2 matching over 10 bases. Germline V CDR1 and CDR2: LGHNA, YNFKEQ. The CDR3 contains 15 residues. V shed 4 bases and J 5 bases; nucleotides not matched to a gene: 8. The CDR3 reads CASSPIAGGSNEQYF. The CDR3 DNA reads as TGTGCCAGCAGCCCTATAGCGGGAGGATCGAACGAGCAGTACTTC.

This clonotype occurred many times. The rearrangement links TRBV9 to TRBJ1-6; D perhaps matches TRBD1 (5 bases). Germline CDR1 SGDLS, CDR2 YYNGEE. The V end lost 4 bases, the J end lost 7 bases, and 15 bases lay between the germline ends. The CDR3 has 15 residues. The CDR3 spells CASSQSDSQNSPLHF. CDR3 nucleotide sequence: TGTGCCAGCAGCCAGTCCGACAGCCAGAATTCACCCCTCCACTTT.

V usage is TRBV10-3 and J usage is TRBJ2-5; 8 nucleotides match TRBD1. Germline lookup yields CDR1 ENHRY and CDR2 SYGVKD. V was pared by 3 bases and J by 4 bases, with 7 bases of the junction left unmatched. The length of the CDR3 is 15 residues. The CDR3 protein is CAISDSGGQAETQYF. Here the CDR3 DNA reads TGTGCCATCAGTGATAGTGGGGGACAGGCAGAGACCCAGTACTTC.

The V gene is TRBV6-1, the J gene TRBJ1-5; 7 nucleotides match TRBD1. J gave up 2 bases and V 6 bases, and 7 bases lay outside the gene matches. Per germline, CDR1 MNHNS and CDR2 SASEGT. The CDR3 has 15 amino acids. CDR3 nucleotide sequence: TGTGCCAGCAGACCAACAGGGGCGGGCAATCAGCCCCAGCATTTT. The encoded protein is CASRPTGAGNQPQHF.

The chain uses TRBV27 and TRBJ2-2; tentatively, D is TRBD1 or TRBD2 (5 bases each). The CDR3 loop spans 16 amino acids. The V gene's germline CDR1 is MNHEY and CDR2 SMNVEV (reference sequence). Trimming removed 8 bases at V and 6 bases at J, with 22 bases between. The CDR3 region is CASARRGTAVAGELFF. The CDR3 bases are TGTGCCAGCGCCCGGAGAGGGACGGCTGTGGCCGGGGAGCTGTTTTTT.

V usage is TRBV24-1 and J usage is TRBJ2-3, with 9 nucleotides matching TRBD2. Trimming cost V 3 bases and J 5 bases; bases outside gene matches: 8. Germline V gives CDR1 KGHDR, CDR2 SFDVKD. CDR3 length equals 16 residues. The CDR3 reads CATSDARGGAGDTQYF. CDR3 sequence (DNA): TGTGCCACCAGTGATGCGCGCGGGGGGGCCGGAGATACGCAGTATTTT.

The rearrangement joins TRBV3-1 to TRBJ2-3, with D uncertain. Per the germline V gene, CDR1 is LGHDT and CDR2 is YNNKEL (reference sequence). There are 14 residues in the CDR3. V lost 4 bases and J 0 bases, leaving 8 bases between the germline ends. The CDR3 coding sequence is TGTGCCAGCAGCCCCGTGCCTAGCACAGATACGCAGTATTTT. This gives the protein CASSPVPSTDTQYF.

The sample holds a few counts of this clonotype. The chain links TRBV20-1 to TRBJ1-1, with D possibly TRBD1 on 5 matching bases. Per germline, CDR1 DFQATT and CDR2 SNEGSKA (reference sequence). The CDR3 is 14 residues long. Between the trimmed V and J ends, which lost 6 bases and 0 bases, there was a span of 14 bases. The CDR3 protein is CSAMKGFMNTEAFF. DNA for the CDR3: TGCAGTGCGATGAAGGGGTTTATGAACACTGAAGCTTTCTTT.

This clonotype turned up a few times. The chain has TRBV6-4 and TRBJ2-7; 7 bases agree with TRBD1. The junction had 13 bases not matched to a gene; V was cut back by 6 bases and J by 8 bases. Germline V gene lookup returns CDR1 MRHNA and CDR2 SNTAGT. The CDR3 has 14 residues. CDR3 sequence reads: CASRKTGTDIKQYF. The CDR3 DNA is TGTGCCAGCAGGAAGACCGGGACAGACATCAAGCAGTACTTC.

The chain links TRBV20-1 to TRBJ2-5; 8 bases fit TRBD2. V lost 3 bases and J lost 1; bases outside the gene matches: 7. Germline CDR1 reads DFQATT; CDR2 reads SNEGSKA (reference sequence). This CDR3 spans 15 amino acids. CDR3 sequence (DNA): TGCAGTGCTAGTGGGCGAGGACTAGCCCAAGAGACCCAGTACTTC. This encodes CSASGRGLAQETQYF.

This clonotype was seen a few times. The rearrangement joins TRBV12-3 or TRBV12-4 to TRBJ2-1; maybe TRBD1 (7 bases). V was cut by 1 base and J by 6 bases, with 13 bases left in between. The CDR3 consists of 15 residues. In nucleotides, the CDR3 is TGTGCCAGCAGTTTAGGGCAGGGGGGCCGCAATGAGCAGTTCTTC. This codes for CASSLGQGGRNEQFF.

With respect to this clonotype: A much larger clone differs by one base, so this may be a read error. In nucleotides, the CDR3 is TGTGCCAGCAGTTCCGCAGGGAACTATGGCTACACCTTC. It specifies CASSSAGNYGYTF. The chain is built from TRBV27 and TRBJ1-2; possible D gene TRBD1, 5 bases. Trimming stripped 4 bases from V and 2 bases from J, with 8 bases between. The CDR3 is made up of 13 amino acids. From germline, CDR1 is MNHEY and CDR2 SMNVEV (reference sequence).

This clonotype turned up a few times. The V gene is TRBV20-1, the J gene TRBJ2-6, with a possible D match to TRBD1 (6 bases). The germline CDR1 and CDR2 sequences are DFQATT and SNEGSKA (reference sequence). The ends were cut back, 3 bases at V and 2 bases at J, with 17 bases in the middle. This CDR3 contains 17 residues. In DNA, the CDR3 is TGCAGTGCTAGTAGTAACAGGGTGTTGCCTGGGGCCAACGTCCTGACTTTC. Its protein is CSASSNRVLPGANVLTF.

This clonotype occurred a few times. The rearrangement uses TRBV4-1 and TRBJ2-1, with 7 bases identical to TRBD2. Looked up from germline, CDR1 is MGHRA and CDR2 is YSYEKL. This CDR3 contains 17 residues. The ends lost 1 base at V and 0 bases at J; junction bases unmatched: 6. CDR3 nucleotides: TGCGCCAGCAGCCAAGGGGGGGGGTCTTTCTCCTACAATGAGCAGTTCTTC. The encoded protein is CASSQGGGSFSYNEQFF.

CDR3 bases: TGTGCCAGCAGTTTGGACTGGCCCAACACCGGGGAGCTGTTTTTT. Amino acids: CASSLDWPNTGELFF. The rearrangement links TRBV12-3 or TRBV12-4 to TRBJ2-2, with D possibly being TRBD2 (5 bases). Trimming took 3 bases from V and 2 from J, leaving 10 bases between them. The CDR3 has 15 amino acids.

In its sample, this clonotype was seen a few times. The J gene is TRBJ2-1, the V gene TRBV7-6; D is tentatively TRBD1 or TRBD2 (5 bases each). V lost 1 base, J lost 16 bases, and 17 bases lay in between. CDR1 is SGHVS, CDR2 FNYEAQ, per germline. This CDR3 region has 13 residues. The CDR3 region is CASSLVIGGNSFF. In DNA form, the CDR3 reads TGTGCCAGCAGCTTAGTAATTGGGGGAAACTCTTTCTTC.

This clonotype was detected only a few times. The J gene is TRBJ2-6, the V gene TRBV20-1; D is undetermined. Germline CDR1 DFQATT, CDR2 SNEGSKA (reference sequence). V was shortened by 6 bases and J by 0 bases, with 3 bases between the two germline ends. The CDR3 contains 12 residues. DNA for the CDR3: TGCAGTGCCGCCTCTGGGGCCAACGTCCTGACTTTC. It is translated as CSAASGANVLTF.

The chain couples TRBV28 to TRBJ2-1; D is unresolved. The V end was cut by 4 bases, the J end by 3 bases, with 10 bases between. Germline CDR1 is MDHEN and CDR2 is SYDVKM. CDR3 length equals 14 residues. CDR3 sequence: CASSSWTVYNEQFF. CDR3 coding DNA: TGTGCCAGCAGTTCGTGGACGGTCTACAATGAGCAGTTCTTC.

The chain combines TRBV3-1 with TRBJ2-3, with D uncertain. V gave up 5 bases and J gave up 2 bases, with 11 bases separating them. Per germline, CDR1 LGHDT and CDR2 YNNKEL (reference sequence). The CDR3 spans 14 residues. The CDR3 sequence: CASSYNRNTDTQYF. The CDR3 DNA sequence: TGTGCCAGCAGCTATAACAGAAACACAGATACGCAGTATTTT.

The chain uses TRBV5-1 and TRBJ1-2; no firm D call. The length of the CDR3 is 15 residues. Germline assignment: CDR1 SGHRS and CDR2 YFSETQ. V lost 7 bases and J lost 7, with 23 bases in between. The CDR3 loop is CASQERTSQLGGYTF. Here the CDR3 DNA reads TGCGCCAGCCAAGAACGGACCTCCCAACTCGGTGGCTACACCTTC.